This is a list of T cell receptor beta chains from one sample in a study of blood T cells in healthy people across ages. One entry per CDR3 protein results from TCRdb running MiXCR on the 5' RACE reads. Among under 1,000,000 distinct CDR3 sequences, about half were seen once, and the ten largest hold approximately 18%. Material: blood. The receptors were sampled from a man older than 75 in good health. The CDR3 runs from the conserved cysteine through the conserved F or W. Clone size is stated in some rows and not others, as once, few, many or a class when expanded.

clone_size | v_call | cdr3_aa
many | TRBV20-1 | CSAPLGGGNTDTQYF
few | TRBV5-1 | CASSLAPGGWYNEQFF
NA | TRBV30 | CAYSAGGPDTQYF
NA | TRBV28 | CASSPPDRGVLYANVLTF
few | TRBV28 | CASSSAGGRAVIDTQYF
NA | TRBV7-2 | CASSQAHGSYNEQFF
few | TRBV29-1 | CSVEEGNYGYTF
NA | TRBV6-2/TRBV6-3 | CASTRGGAGGRDEQFF
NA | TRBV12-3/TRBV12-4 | CASTVGGSYGYTF
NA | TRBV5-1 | CASNGLAGNYEQFF
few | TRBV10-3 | CAISGTSAYEQYF
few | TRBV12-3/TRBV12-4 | CASSYPSSGRALEQFF
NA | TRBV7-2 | CVSNLQGGNQPQHF
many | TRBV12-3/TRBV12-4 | CASSPGQGQETQYF
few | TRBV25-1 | CASSESRGQPQETQYF
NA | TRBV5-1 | CASSQLVGGETQYF
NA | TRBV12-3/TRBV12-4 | CASSFSAGGSSTDTQYF
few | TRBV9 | CASSVQGPHAEAFF
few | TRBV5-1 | CASSYSGTSLSYEQYF
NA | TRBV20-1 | CSAREVGQGANNEQYF
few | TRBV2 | CASTFRLDSYEQYF
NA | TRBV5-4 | CASSSGGSGRLYYNEQFF
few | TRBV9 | CASSSVVARTDTQYF
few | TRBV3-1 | CASSHIRAPILHF